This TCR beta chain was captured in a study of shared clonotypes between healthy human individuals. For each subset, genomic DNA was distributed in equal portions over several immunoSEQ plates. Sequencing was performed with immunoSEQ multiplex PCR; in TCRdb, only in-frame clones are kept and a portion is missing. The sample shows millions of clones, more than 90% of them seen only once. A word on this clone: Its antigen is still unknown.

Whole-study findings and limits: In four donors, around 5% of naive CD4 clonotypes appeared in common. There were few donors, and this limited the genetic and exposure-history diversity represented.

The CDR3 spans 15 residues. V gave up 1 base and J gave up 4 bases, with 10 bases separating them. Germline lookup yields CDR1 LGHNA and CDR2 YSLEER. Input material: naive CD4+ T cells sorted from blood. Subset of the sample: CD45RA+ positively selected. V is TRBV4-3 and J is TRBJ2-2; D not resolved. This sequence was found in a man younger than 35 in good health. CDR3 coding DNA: TGCGCCAGCAGCCAAGTTTTTACAGCCACCGGGGAGCTGTTTTTT. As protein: CASSQVFTATGELFF.